Listed below are T cell receptor beta chains from one sample, sequenced in a study of T cell changes during pregnancy in multiple sclerosis. Data came from immunoSEQ multiplex PCR; TCRdb stores just in-frame clones and leaves some out. This sample carries 90,000 to 120,000 clones, 85% to 95% of them seen once, and the ten largest clones take approximately 0.97%. Sequenced here: peripheral blood, sampled before pregnancy. The receptor set was obtained from a female donor with multiple sclerosis, enrolled in a pregnancy study. Each CDR3 is given with its conserved first and last residue. A D gene is named only where the DNA matches it firmly. Clone size is given for some rows only: seen once, a few or many times, or a class if the clone is expanded.

j_call d_call v_call clone_size cdr3_nt cdr3_aa
TRBJ2-7 TRBD2 TRBV7-9 NA TGTGCCAGCACTCCCCTAGCGGCGCCCTACGAGCAGTACTTC CASTPLAAPYEQYF
TRBJ2-1 NA TRBV4-1 NA TGCGCCAGCAGCCAAGCGAAGGGGTGGGTCAATGAGCAGTTCTTC CASSQAKGWVNEQFF
TRBJ1-3 NA TRBV18 NA TGTGCCAGCTCACCGGCAGGTAGCTCTGGAAACACCATATATTTT CASSPAGSSGNTIYF
TRBJ2-5 NA TRBV5-5 NA TGTGCCAGCAGTCGGGACACCCTCCGAGAGGGGACCCAGTACTTC CASSRDTLREGTQYF
TRBJ2-2 TRBD2 TRBV13 NA TGTGCCAGCAGCGCCCCCGGGACTAGTAATACCGGGGAGCTGTTTTTT CASSAPGTSNTGELFF
TRBJ2-2 TRBD1 TRBV6-1 NA TGTGCCAGCAATCTAGGACAGGCGAACACCGGGGAGCTGTTTTTT CASNLGQANTGELFF
TRBJ1-1 TRBD1 TRBV6-5 NA TGTGCCAGCATCGGACAGGGGCTAAACACTGAAGCTTTCTTT CASIGQGLNTEAFF
TRBJ2-5 TRBD1 TRBV7-8 once TGTGCCAGCAGCCTCTTCTGGACAGGGAAAGAGACCCAGTACTTC CASSLFWTGKETQYF
TRBJ1-5 TRBD1 TRBV6-1 NA TGTGCCAGCAGTGGATACAGGGGGCCTGGCAATCAGCCCCAGCATTTT CASSGYRGPGNQPQHF
TRBJ2-5 TRBD1 TRBV6-6 NA TGTGCCAGCAGTCAAGGACAGGGTCGGCAAGAGACCCAGTACTTC CASSQGQGRQETQYF
TRBJ2-5 TRBD2 TRBV4-1 NA TGCGCCAGCAGCCAAGGGACTAGCGGGGTCCAAGAGACCCAGTACTTC CASSQGTSGVQETQYF
TRBJ2-7 NA TRBV27 NA TGTGCCAGCAGTTTGGCGGGAAGAGGCTACGAGCAGTACTTC CASSLAGRGYEQYF
TRBJ1-1 TRBD1 TRBV13 NA TGTGCCAGCAGCTTAGGCCTTCGGACAGGGTTGGACACTGAAGCTTTCTTT CASSLGLRTGLDTEAFF
TRBJ1-1 TRBD1 TRBV5-6 NA TGTGCCAGCAGCTTGGTGACAGGGGGTGGCACTGAAGCTTTCTTT CASSLVTGGGTEAFF
TRBJ1-1 NA TRBV30 NA TGTGCCTGGAGTGTACAAGGCGGGAACACTGAAGCTTTCTTT CAWSVQGGNTEAFF
TRBJ1-1 NA TRBV25-1 NA TGTGCCAGCAGTCCCGTTAGGGGCCGGAACACTGAAGCTTTCTTT CASSPVRGRNTEAFF
TRBJ2-4 TRBD1 TRBV5-4 NA TGTGCCAGCAGCGTCCCGACAGGGAATCTGAACATTCAGTACTTC CASSVPTGNLNIQYF
TRBJ1-2 NA TRBV18 NA TGTGCCAGCTCACCTCCGGACACTAACTATGGCTACACCTTC CASSPPDTNYGYTF
TRBJ1-1 NA TRBV27 NA TGTGCCAGCAGTTTATTCCAGAACACTGAAGCTTTCTTT CASSLFQNTEAFF
TRBJ2-1 TRBD1 TRBV4-2 NA TGTGCCAGCAGCCAAGCCGTGGGGGACAGACTATACAATGAGCAGTTCTTC CASSQAVGDRLYNEQFF
TRBJ2-7 TRBD2 TRBV11-2 NA TGTGCCAGCAGGCCCCCTCTCACGTGGGAGGGCGGGTCCGAGCAGTACTTC CASRPPLTWEGGSEQYF
TRBJ1-5 TRBD1 TRBV7-2 once TGTGCCAGCAGCACCCAGACAGGGTTGGACAATCAGCCCCAGCATTTT CASSTQTGLDNQPQHF
TRBJ2-7 TRBD2 TRBV14 NA TGTGCCAGCAGCCAAGATCTACTAGCGGGGGGGTACGAGCAGTACTTC CASSQDLLAGGYEQYF
TRBJ2-3 TRBD2 TRBV5-4 NA TGTGCCAGCAGCACCCTAGCGGCGACATCTGATACGCAGTATTTT CASSTLAATSDTQYF
TRBJ1-1 NA TRBV27 few TGTGCCAGCAGTTCGGGGTTCACTGAAGCTTTCTTT CASSSGFTEAFF
TRBJ2-7 TRBD2 TRBV19 NA TGTGCCACCTCAGCGGGAGGGCCTCGCGAGCAGTACTTC CATSAGGPREQYF
TRBJ1-5 TRBD1 TRBV28 NA TGTGCCAGCAGTTTATCCTCTAGGACAGGGCTAGACAATCAGCCCCAGCATTTT CASSLSSRTGLDNQPQHF
TRBJ1-1 TRBD1 TRBV30 NA TGTGCCTGGAGTGCAGGGGGGAACACTGAAGCTTTCTTT CAWSAGGNTEAFF
TRBJ2-1 TRBD1 TRBV5-6 NA TGTGCCAGCAGCCTCCGGGACAGGGGTGTAGATGAGCAGTTCTTC CASSLRDRGVDEQFF
TRBJ2-2 TRBD1 TRBV27 NA TGTGCCAGCAGTTGGGGTTCGGGACAGGGGACCACCGGGGAGCTGTTTTTT CASSWGSGQGTTGELFF
TRBJ2-3 TRBD2 TRBV18 NA TGTGCCAGCTCACCTCTAGCGGGAGGGCCTAGCACAGATACGCAGTATTTT CASSPLAGGPSTDTQYF
TRBJ1-5 TRBD1 TRBV18 once TGTGCCAGCTCATCGAGGACAGGATTTAGCAATCAGCCCCAGCATTTT CASSSRTGFSNQPQHF
TRBJ2-5 TRBD2 TRBV28 NA TGTGCCAGCAGTTACCCAGGGGGACTAGCATCTCAAGGGGCAGAGACCCAGTACTTC CASSYPGGLASQGAETQYF
TRBJ2-1 TRBD2 TRBV27 NA TGTGCCAGCAGTTTATCTACCTTTGGTGTGGGGGGGAATGAGCAGTTCTTC CASSLSTFGVGGNEQFF
TRBJ1-1 NA TRBV27 NA TGTGCCAGCAGTTTATCGGGCCGGTGGCAGGCTGAAGCTTTCTTT CASSLSGRWQAEAFF
TRBJ1-2 NA TRBV9 NA TGTGCCAGCAGCGCCGACCCCCGGGACACCAGCCCCTATGGCTACACCTTC CASSADPRDTSPYGYTF
TRBJ2-7 NA TRBV10-3 NA TGTGCCATCAGTCCCCGGGACACCACCTACGAGCAGTACTTC CAISPRDTTYEQYF
TRBJ2-1 NA TRBV30 NA TGTGCCTGGGGTGGGGGGACTTCACTCAATGAGCAGTTCTTC CAWGGGTSLNEQFF
TRBJ1-2 TRBD1 TRBV5-1 NA TGCGCCAGCAGCTTGGGTGAGGGGACAGGGCCCTACGCCTTC CASSLGEGTGPYAF
TRBJ1-2 TRBD1 TRBV4-3 NA TGCGCCAGCAGCCAAGGCCTTTACAGGGGGGGGGATGGCTACACCTTC CASSQGLYRGGDGYTF